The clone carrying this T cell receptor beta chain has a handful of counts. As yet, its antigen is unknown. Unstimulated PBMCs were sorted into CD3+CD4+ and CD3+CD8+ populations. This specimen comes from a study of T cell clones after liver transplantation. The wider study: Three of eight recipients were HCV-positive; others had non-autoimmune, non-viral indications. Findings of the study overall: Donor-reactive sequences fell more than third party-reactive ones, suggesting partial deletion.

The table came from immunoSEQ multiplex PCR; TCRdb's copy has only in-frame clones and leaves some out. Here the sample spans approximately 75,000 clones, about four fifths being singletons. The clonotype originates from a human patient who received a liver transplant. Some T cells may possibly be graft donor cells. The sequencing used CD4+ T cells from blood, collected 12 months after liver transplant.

Here the CDR3 DNA reads TGTGCCAGCAGCTTAGAGACGGGGTATGGCTACACCTTC. Translating gives CASSLETGYGYTF. J is TRBJ1-2 and V is TRBV7-9; D is uncertain. V was cut by 1 base and J by 5 bases, with 8 bases left in between. Germline CDR1 is SEHNR and CDR2 is FQNEAQ (reference sequence). CDR3 length: 13 amino acids. The full variable domain, rest sourced from reference TRBV7-9 and TRBJ1-2, is DTGVSQNPRHKITKRGQNVTFRCDPISEHNRLYWYRQTLGQGPEFLTYFQNEAQLEKSRLLSDRFSAERPKGSFSTLEIQRTEQGDSAMYLCASSLETGYGYTFGSGTRLTVV.